This TCR beta chain came from a study of shared clonotypes between healthy human individuals (dated by TCRdb to 2020 to 2022). A note on the overall study: The cohort comprised a couple of women and a few men aged 18 to 49 years. For each donor, CD4 naive and CD4 memory were each run on three plates, CD8 naive on two plates, and CD8 memory on one plate. To estimate repertoire size and how much clonotypes are shared between individuals, the study performed deep sequencing of blood TCR repertoires from roughly five healthy adults. Libraries were prepared and TCR repertoires were sequenced by different laboratories using diverse techniques, in order to increase sequencing depth and limit assay-specific biases. Per donor, leukapheresis produced somewhere between about 0.9 and 9.5 billion PBMCs.

Using the deep immunoSEQ assay, TCR CDR3 regions were amplified from genomic DNA by multiplex PCR. Genomic DNA extracted from each cell subset was distributed evenly over all wells of several immunoSEQ 96-well plates, and each plate served as one replicate. For sorted subsets, each replicate PCR was loaded with around 220 ng genomic DNA, equivalent to about 30,000 T cell genomes. Purified libraries were quantified with a Qubit 3.0 fluorometer, sized on a Bioanalyzer 2100, and re-quantified with the KAPA Library Quantification kit. Every immunoSEQ 96-well plate was sequenced on a dedicated single-read 150-cycle Illumina NextSeq 550 flow cell. Turning to the authors' computational methods: Because only junctional sequences without quality scores were contained in the immunoSEQ output, filtering matching that applied to full-length reads could not be performed. Sequences were annotated with PyIR, a Python wrapper for IgBLAST v1.9, using IMGT germline references to assign V/J genes and CDR3. Reads were removed for weak V/J assignments (E-value above 1e-6), missing CDR3, stop codons, out-of-frame junctions, or ambiguous translated residues. V3J clonotypes were defined as sequences sharing an identical inferred V gene, J gene, and CDR3 amino acid sequence. The percentage overlap between two repertoires was calculated by dividing the number of shared unique clonotypes by the size of the smaller repertoire. Repertoire richness was assessed with RTK rarefaction, the Chao1 estimator, and Recon v2.1 estimates of unobserved clonotypes. Generation probabilities were computed with OLGA for all TCRbeta clonotypes obtained by the gDNA method from four donors. TCRdb provides this immuneACCESS table in a form limited to in-frame rearrangements. Some clones are lacking; in checked studies, under half of them reflect an unresolved V gene, and why the rest are absent is not known. V, J and clone size derive from that table, while D and trimming were established from the DNA sequence. The sample profile shows 2 million to 2.5 million clones; 90% to 95% of them were found once. The ten largest clones add up to 0.36% of the sample.

The full study reports these points: Larger estimated clonotype richness was generally found for naive subsets than for memory subsets. Incomplete sequencing was indicated by rarefaction of sorted-subset datasets, despite the large sequencing depth. The small number of donors limited the genetic and exposure-history diversity represented. Across four donors, 4.5% to 6.5% of naive CD4, approximately 3.6% of naive CD8, around 2.1% of memory CD4, and roughly 0.41% of memory CD8 clonotypes were shared. Sampling was limited to blood, and TCR repertoires in tissue likely differ from TCR repertoires in blood. Compared with non-shared clonotypes, the clonotypes found in all four sorted-subset donors had higher generation probabilities. Pairwise subsampling led to the expectation that sequencing depth would affect the degree of clonotype sharing among donors.

About this clone: What this receptor recognizes is not known. No clone much larger than this one lies a single base away; base qualities are absent.

Donors were healthy HIV-negative adults with no recently reported acute infections or vaccinations. Every donor was a Caucasian adult living in Nashville, Tennessee, USA. Magnetic negative selection was used to enrich CD4+ T cells, after which naive cells were positively selected on CD45RA and the negative fraction became the memory subset. Blood was obtained by leukapheresis, after which PBMCs were separated by Ficoll-Histopaque density gradient centrifugation and cryopreserved in liquid nitrogen vapor phase. Purity and quantity of every magnetically sorted T cell population were checked by analytical flow cytometry. Genomic DNA was isolated from every sorted fraction and measured by UV absorbance on a Nanodrop 2000c. Trimming leaves V shorter by 4 bases and J shorter by 0 bases, with the junction holding 4 bases beyond the gene matches. The CDR3 sequence holds 17 residues, the cysteine and phenylalanine included. CDR3 DNA only is kept here, 51 bases in frame from base 1. CDR1 and CDR2 are drawn from the germline V gene (reference sequence): SEHNR, FQNEAQ.

The receptor was isolated from a man younger than 30 in good health. Some clones in this sample may be carry-over from other donors' samples. The chain links TRBV7-9 with TRBJ2-7, with 15 central nucleotides matching TRBD2. Sequences were obtained from naive CD4+ T cells from PBMCs. The label giving this sample's cell subset or site can be read as: CD45RA+ positively selected. Here the CDR3 is given as CASSSGTSGRSSYEQYF. The DNA is as follows: TGTGCCAGCAGCTCTGGGACTAGCGGGAGGAGCTCCTACGAGCAGTACTTC.